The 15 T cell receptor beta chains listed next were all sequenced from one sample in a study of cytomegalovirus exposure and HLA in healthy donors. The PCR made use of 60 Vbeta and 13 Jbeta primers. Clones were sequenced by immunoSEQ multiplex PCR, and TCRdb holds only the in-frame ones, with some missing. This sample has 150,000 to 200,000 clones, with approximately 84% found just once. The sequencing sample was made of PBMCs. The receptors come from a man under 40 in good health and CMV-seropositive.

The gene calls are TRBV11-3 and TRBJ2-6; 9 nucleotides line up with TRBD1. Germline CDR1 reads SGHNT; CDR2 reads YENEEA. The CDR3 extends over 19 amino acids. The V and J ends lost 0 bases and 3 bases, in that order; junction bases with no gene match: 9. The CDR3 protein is CASSLETGGFFGGANVLTF. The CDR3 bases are TGTGCCAGCAGCTTAGAGACAGGGGGTTTCTTCGGTGGGGCCAACGTCCTGACTTTC. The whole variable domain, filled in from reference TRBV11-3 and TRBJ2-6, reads EAGVVQSPRYKIIEKKQPVAFWCNPISGHNTLYWYLQNLGQGPELLIRYENEEAVDDSQLPKDRFSAERLKGVDSTLKIQPAELGDSAVYLCASSLETGGFFGGANVLTFGAGSRLTVL.

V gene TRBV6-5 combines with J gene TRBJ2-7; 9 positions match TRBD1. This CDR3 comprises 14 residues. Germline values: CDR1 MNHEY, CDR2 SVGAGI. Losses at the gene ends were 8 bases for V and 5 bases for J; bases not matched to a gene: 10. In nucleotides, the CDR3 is TGTGCCAGCCAAAGGGACAGGGCAAACAACGAGCAGTACGTC. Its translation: CASQRDRANNEQYV.

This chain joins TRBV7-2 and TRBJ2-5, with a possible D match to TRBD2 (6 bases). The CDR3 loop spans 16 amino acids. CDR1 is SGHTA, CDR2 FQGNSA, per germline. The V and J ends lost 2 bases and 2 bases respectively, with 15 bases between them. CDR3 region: CASSLMGIAVQETQYF. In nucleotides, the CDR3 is TGTGCCAGCAGCTTAATGGGAATAGCGGTACAAGAGACCCAGTACTTC.

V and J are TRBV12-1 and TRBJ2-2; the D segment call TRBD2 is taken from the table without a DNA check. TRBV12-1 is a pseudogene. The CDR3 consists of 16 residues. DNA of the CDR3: TGTGCCAGCAGCTTTGCTACAGCGGGAGAAGTTAGGGAGCTGTTTTTT. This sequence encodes CASSFATAGEVRELFF.

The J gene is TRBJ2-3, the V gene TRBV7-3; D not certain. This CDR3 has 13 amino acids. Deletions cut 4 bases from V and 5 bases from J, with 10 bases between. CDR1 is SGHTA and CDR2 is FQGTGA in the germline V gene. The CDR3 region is CASSSAVLDTQYF. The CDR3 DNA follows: TGTGCCAGCAGCTCCGCAGTTTTAGATACGCAGTATTTT.

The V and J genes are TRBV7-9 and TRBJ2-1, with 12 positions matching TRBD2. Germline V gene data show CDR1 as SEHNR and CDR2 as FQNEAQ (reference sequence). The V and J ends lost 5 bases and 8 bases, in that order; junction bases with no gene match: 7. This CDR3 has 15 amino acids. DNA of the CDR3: TGTGCCAGCAGCGAGACTAGCGGGAGCGGCGATGAGCAGTTCTTC. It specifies CASSETSGSGDEQFF. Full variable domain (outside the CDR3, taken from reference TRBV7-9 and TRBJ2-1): DTGVSQNPRHKITKRGQNVTFRCDPISEHNRLYWYRQTLGQGPEFLTYFQNEAQLEKSRLLSDRFSAERPKGSFSTLEIQRTEQGDSAMYLCASSETSGSGDEQFFGPGTRLTVL.

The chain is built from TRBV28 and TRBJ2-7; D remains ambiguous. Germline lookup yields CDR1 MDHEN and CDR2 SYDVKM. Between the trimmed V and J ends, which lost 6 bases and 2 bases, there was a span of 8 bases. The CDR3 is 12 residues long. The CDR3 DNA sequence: TGTGCCAGCAGCCTCCGTGCCTACGAGCAGTACTTC. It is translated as CASSLRAYEQYF.

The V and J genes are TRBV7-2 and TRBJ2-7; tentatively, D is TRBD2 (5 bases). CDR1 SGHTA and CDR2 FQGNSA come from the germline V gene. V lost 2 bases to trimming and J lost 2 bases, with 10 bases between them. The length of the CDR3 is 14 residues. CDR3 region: CASSLQPGTYEQYF. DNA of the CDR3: TGTGCCAGCAGCTTACAGCCGGGAACCTACGAGCAGTACTTC.

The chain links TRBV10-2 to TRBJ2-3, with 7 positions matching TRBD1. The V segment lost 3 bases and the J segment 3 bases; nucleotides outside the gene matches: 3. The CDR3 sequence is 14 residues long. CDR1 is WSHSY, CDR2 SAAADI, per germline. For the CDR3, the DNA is TGCGCCAGCAGTGACCTGACAGGGACAGATACGCAGTATTTT. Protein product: CASSDLTGTDTQYF.

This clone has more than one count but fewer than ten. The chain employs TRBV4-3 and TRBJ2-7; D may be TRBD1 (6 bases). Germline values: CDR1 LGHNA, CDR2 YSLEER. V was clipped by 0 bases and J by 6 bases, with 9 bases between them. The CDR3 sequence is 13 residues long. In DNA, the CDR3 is TGCGCCAGCAGCCAAGATCCCAGGGGCGAGCAGTACTTC. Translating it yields CASSQDPRGEQYF.

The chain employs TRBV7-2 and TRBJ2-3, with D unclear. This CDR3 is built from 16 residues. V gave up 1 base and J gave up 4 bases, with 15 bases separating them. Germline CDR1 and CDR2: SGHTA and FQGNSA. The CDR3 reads CASSLVSRSEADTQYF. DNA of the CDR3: TGTGCCAGCAGCTTAGTTAGTCGTTCCGAGGCAGATACGCAGTATTTT.

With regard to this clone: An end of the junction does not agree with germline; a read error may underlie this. The DNA of the CDR3 is TGTTCCAGCAGCCAAGGGCCTAGCGGGAGCACAGATACGCAGTATTTT. This translates into CSSSQGPSGSTDTQYF. The chain carries TRBV7-9 and TRBJ2-3; 8 positions match TRBD2. Germline V gene sequence: CDR1 SEHNR, CDR2 FQNEAQ (reference sequence). The CDR3 sequence is 16 residues long.

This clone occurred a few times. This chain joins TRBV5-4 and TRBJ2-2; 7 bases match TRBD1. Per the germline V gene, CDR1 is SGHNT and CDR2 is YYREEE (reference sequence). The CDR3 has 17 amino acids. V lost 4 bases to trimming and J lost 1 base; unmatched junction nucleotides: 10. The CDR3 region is CASSIMVGQLNTGELFF. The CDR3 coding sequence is TGTGCCAGCAGCATTATGGTGGGACAGTTGAACACCGGGGAGCTGTTTTTT.

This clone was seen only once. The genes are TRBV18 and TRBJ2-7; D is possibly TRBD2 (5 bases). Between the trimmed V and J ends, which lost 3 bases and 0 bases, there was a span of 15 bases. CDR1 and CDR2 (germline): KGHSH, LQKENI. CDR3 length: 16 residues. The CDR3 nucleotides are TGTGCCAGCTCACCCCCCGGAGGTCTTTCCTCCTACGAGCAGTACTTC. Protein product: CASSPPGGLSSYEQYF.

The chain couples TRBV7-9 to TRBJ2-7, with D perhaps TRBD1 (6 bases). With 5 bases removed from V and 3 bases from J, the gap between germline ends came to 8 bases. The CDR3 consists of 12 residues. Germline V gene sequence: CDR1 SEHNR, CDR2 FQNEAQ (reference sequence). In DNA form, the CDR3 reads TGTGCCAGCAGCACGGACAGCTACGAGCAGTACGTC. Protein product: CASSTDSYEQYV.